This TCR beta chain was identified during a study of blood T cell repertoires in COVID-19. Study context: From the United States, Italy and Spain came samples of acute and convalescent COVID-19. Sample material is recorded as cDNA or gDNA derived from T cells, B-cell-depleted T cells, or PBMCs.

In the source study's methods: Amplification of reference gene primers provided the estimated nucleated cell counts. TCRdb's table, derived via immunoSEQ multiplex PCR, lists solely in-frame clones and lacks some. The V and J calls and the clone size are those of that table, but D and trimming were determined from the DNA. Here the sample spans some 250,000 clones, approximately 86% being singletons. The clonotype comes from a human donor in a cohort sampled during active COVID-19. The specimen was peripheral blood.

The CDR3 is CASSQGGSGGGVYGYTF. The CDR3 DNA is TGCGCCAGCAGCCAAGGAGGTTCGGGGGGCGGCGTATATGGCTACACCTTC. This chain uses TRBV4-3 with TRBJ1-2; D perhaps matches TRBD1 (6 bases). The CDR3 runs 17 residues. Germline values: CDR1 LGHNA, CDR2 YSLEER. Trimming took 1 base from V and 5 from J, leaving 20 bases between them.